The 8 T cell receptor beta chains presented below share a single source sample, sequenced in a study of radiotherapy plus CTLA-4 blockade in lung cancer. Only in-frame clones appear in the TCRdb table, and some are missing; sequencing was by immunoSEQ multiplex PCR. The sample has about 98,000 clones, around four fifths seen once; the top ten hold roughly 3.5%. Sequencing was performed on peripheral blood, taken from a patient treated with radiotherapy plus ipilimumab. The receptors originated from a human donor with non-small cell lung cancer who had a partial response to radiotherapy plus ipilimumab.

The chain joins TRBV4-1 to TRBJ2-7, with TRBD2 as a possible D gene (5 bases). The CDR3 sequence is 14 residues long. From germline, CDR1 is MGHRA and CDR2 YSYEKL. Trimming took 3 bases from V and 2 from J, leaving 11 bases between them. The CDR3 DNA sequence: TGCGCCAGCAGCCATCGCTTAGCGACCTACGAGCAGTACTTC. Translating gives CASSHRLATYEQYF.

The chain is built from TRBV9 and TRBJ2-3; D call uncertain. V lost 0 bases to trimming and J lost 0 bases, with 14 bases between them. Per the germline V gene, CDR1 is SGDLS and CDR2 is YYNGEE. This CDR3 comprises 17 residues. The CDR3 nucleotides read TGTGCCAGCAGCGTAGGGAGAATAGCTTCTAGCACAGATACGCAGTATTTT. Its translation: CASSVGRIASSTDTQYF.

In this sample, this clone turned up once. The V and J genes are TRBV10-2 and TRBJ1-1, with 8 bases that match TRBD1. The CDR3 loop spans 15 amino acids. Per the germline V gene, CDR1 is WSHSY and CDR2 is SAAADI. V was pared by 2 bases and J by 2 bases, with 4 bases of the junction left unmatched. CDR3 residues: CASSERTGINTEAFF. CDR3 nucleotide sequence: TGCGCCAGCAGTGAGAGGACAGGGATAAACACTGAAGCTTTCTTT.

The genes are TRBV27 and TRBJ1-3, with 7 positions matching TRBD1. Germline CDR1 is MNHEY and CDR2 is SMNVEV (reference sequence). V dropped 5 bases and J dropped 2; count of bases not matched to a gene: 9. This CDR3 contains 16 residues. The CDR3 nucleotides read TGTGCCAGCAGTGAGAGGGGGCGAATGGCTGGAAACACCATATATTTT. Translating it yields CASSERGRMAGNTIYF.

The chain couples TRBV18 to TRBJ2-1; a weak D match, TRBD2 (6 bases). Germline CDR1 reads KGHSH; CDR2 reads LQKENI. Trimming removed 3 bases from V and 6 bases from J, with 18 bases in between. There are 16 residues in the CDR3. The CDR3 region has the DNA TGTGCCAGCTCACCGATCTCGGCGGGAACAGGCAATGAGCAGTTCTTC. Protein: CASSPISAGTGNEQFF. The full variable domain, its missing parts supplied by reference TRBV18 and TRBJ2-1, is NAGVMQNPRHLVRRRGQEARLRCSPMKGHSHVYWYRQLPEEGLKFMVYLQKENIIDESGMPKERFSAEFPKEGPSILRIQQVVRGDSAAYFCASSPISAGTGNEQFFGPGTRLTVL.

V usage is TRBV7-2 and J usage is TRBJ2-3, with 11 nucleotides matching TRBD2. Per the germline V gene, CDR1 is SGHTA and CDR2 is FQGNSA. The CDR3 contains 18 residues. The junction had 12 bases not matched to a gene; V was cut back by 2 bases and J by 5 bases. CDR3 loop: CASSLSGVGLAGGDTQYF. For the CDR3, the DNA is TGTGCCAGCAGCTTATCTGGGGTAGGGCTAGCGGGAGGAGATACGCAGTATTTT.

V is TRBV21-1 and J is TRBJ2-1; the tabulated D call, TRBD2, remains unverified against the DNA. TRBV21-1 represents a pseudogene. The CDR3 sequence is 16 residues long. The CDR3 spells CASSKQPGTYYNEQFF. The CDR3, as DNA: TGTGCCAGCAGCAAACAGCCCGGGACTTACTACAATGAGCAGTTCTTC.

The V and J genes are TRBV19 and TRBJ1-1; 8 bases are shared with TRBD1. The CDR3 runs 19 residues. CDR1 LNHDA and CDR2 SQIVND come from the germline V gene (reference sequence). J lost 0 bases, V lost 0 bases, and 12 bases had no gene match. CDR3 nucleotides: TGTGCCAGTAGTATAGAAGCGGGGACAGGAGGTAGCATGAACACTGAAGCTTTCTTT. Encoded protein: CASSIEAGTGGSMNTEAFF. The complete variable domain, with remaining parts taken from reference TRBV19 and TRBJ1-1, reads DGGITQSPKYLFRKEGQNVTLSCEQNLNHDAMYWYRQDPGQGLRLIYYSQIVNDFQKGDIAEGYSVSREKKESFPLTVTSAQKNPTAFYLCASSIEAGTGGSMNTEAFFGQGTRLTVV.